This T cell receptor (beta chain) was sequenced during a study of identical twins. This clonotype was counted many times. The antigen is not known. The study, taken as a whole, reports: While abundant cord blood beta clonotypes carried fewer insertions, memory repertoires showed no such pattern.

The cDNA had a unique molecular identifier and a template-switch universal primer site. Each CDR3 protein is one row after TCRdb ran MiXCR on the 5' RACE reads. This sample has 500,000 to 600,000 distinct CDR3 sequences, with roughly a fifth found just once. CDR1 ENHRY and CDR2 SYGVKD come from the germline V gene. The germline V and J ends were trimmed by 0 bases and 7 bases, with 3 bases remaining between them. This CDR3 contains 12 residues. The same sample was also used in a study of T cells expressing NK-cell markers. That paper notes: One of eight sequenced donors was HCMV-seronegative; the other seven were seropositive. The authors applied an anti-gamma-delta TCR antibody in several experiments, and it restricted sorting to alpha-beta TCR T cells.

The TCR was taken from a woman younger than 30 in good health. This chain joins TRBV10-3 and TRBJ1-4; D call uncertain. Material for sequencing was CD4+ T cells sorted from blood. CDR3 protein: CAISESSEKLFF. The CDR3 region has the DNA TGTGCCATCAGTGAGTCTAGTGAAAAACTGTTTTTT.